The 20 T cell receptor beta chains presented below share a single source sample, sequenced in a study of blood T cell repertoires in COVID-19 (dated by TCRdb to 2018 to 2020). To prepare the library, the immunoSEQ multiplex PCR assay was applied. TCRdb provides this immuneACCESS table in a form limited to in-frame rearrangements. Some clones are lacking; in checked studies, under half of them reflect an unresolved V gene, and why the rest are absent is not known. This sample is represented by about 160,000 clones; roughly nine tenths of them were singletons. About 18% of the sample is held by the ten biggest clonotypes. The sample was peripheral blood. These TCRs come from a man aged 60 to 69 with active or convalescent COVID-19.

V is TRBV7-2 and J is TRBJ1-1, with 8 bases aligning to TRBD1. Unmatched junction bases numbered 11, after V lost 5 bases and J lost 6 bases. The CDR3 runs to 15 residues. Germline values: CDR1 SGHTA, CDR2 FQGNSA. CDR3 coding DNA: TGTGCCAGCAGCCCCCGGGGACAGGCGGGGCCTGAAGCTTTCTTT. It yields the protein CASSPRGQAGPEAFF.

The chain is built from TRBV19 and TRBJ1-2; a weak D match, TRBD1 (6 bases). Germline V gene sequence: CDR1 LNHDA, CDR2 SQIVND (reference sequence). This CDR3 has 15 residues. V was shortened by 3 bases and J by 4 bases, with 15 bases between the two germline ends. The CDR3 DNA reads TGTGCCAGTAGTATGTTTTCAGGGGCTAGCTATGGCTACACCTTC. Protein sequence: CASSMFSGASYGYTF.

This clone was observed once. V gene TRBV4-2 combines with J gene TRBJ2-3; perhaps TRBD2 as D (6 bases). Germline loops: CDR1 LGHNA, CDR2 YNFKEQ. CDR3 length equals 16 residues. V was shortened by 4 bases and J by 0 bases, with 14 bases between the two germline ends. The CDR3: CASSPVGRGSTDTQYF. CDR3 coding DNA: TGTGCCAGCAGCCCAGTAGGGCGGGGTAGCACAGATACGCAGTATTTT.

The chain carries TRBV3-1 (or the pseudogene TRBV3-2) and TRBJ2-5; the match to TRBD1 covers 7 bases. Losses at the gene ends were 4 bases for V and 5 bases for J; bases not matched to a gene: 7. The V gene's germline CDR1 is LGHDT and CDR2 YNNKEL (reference sequence). The CDR3 spans 14 residues. In DNA, the CDR3 is TGTGCCAGCAGCCTAAGACAGGGTTGGGAGACCCAGTACTTC. It is translated as CASSLRQGWETQYF.

CDR3 DNA sequence: TGTGCCAGCAGCGGGCAGGGGGCTAGCACCGGGGAGCTGTTTTTT. Its translation is CASSGQGASTGELFF. The V and J genes are TRBV3-1 (or the pseudogene TRBV3-2) and TRBJ2-2; TRBD1 matches at 8 bases. The CDR3 runs 15 residues. The V gene's germline CDR1 is LGHDT and CDR2 YNNKEL (reference sequence). Trimming took 5 bases from V and 4 from J; bases not matched to a gene: 6.

Ten or more counts support this clone. V gene TRBV6-5 combines with J gene TRBJ1-1; no clear D gene. The CDR3 is 15 amino acids. The germline CDR1 and CDR2 sequences are MNHEY and SVGAGI. Trimming pared 7 bases from V and 1 base from J, leaving 16 bases between. The CDR3 spells CASTLRPEPNTEAFF. CDR3 coding DNA: TGTGCCAGCACCTTACGCCCGGAGCCGAACACTGAAGCTTTCTTT.

The gene calls are TRBV29-1 and TRBJ2-2, with 14 bases identical to TRBD2. CDR1 is SQVTM, CDR2 ANQGSEA, per germline. The V and J ends lost 5 bases and 7 bases, in that order; junction bases with no gene match: 9. This CDR3 region has 16 residues. The CDR3 nucleotides read TGCAGCGTTCTGGGGACTAGCGGGAGTGGAGGCGGGGAGCTGTTTTTT. Its protein product is CSVLGTSGSGGGELFF.

V gene TRBV7-9 combines with J gene TRBJ1-1; unclear D gene. Germline V CDR1 and CDR2: SEHNR, FQNEAQ (reference sequence). V gave up 5 bases and J gave up 11 bases, with 15 bases separating them. CDR3 length equals 12 residues. The CDR3 region has the DNA TGTGCCAGCAGCGTAAAGTTAGAGAAGGCTTTCTTT. This gives the protein CASSVKLEKAFF.

The CDR3 sequence is CASSQLAGGLGEQFF. In DNA form, the CDR3 reads TGTGCCAGCAGTCAACTAGCGGGGGGGCTGGGTGAGCAGTTCTTC. The chain couples TRBV6-5 to TRBJ2-1, with 13 bases that match TRBD2. Germline lookup yields CDR1 MNHEY and CDR2 SVGAGI. The CDR3 totals 15 residues. V trimming: 5 bases; J trimming: 9 bases; junction bases outside the gene matches: 7.

This clone was found a few times. The chain has TRBV24-1 and TRBJ1-1; no firm D call. This CDR3 has 13 amino acids. The V end was cut by 4 bases, the J end by 1 base, with 6 bases between. CDR1 and CDR2 from the germline V gene are KGHDR and SFDVKD. Written as DNA, the CDR3 is TGTGCCACCAGTGACCCGGGGAACACTGAAGCTTTCTTT. This encodes CATSDPGNTEAFF.

The chain recombines TRBV25-1 with TRBJ2-5; the match to TRBD1 covers 10 bases. Germline V lookup: CDR1 MGHDK, CDR2 SYGVNS. The J segment lost 5 bases and the V segment lost 5 bases, leaving 11 bases of the junction unmatched. This CDR3 region has 16 residues. The CDR3 reads CASSSPTGGLQETQYF. DNA for the CDR3: TGTGCCAGCAGTTCACCGACAGGGGGCTTACAGGAGACCCAGTACTTC.

Here the CDR3 DNA reads TGTGCCAGTAGTCGGACCGGGACAGGGGACTACGAGCAGTACTTC. Protein: CASSRTGTGDYEQYF. This chain joins TRBV19 and TRBJ2-7, with 10 positions matching TRBD1. V gave up 5 bases and J gave up 3 bases; unmatched junction bases: 7. The CDR3 consists of 15 residues. Germline values: CDR1 LNHDA, CDR2 SQIVND (reference sequence).

The chain has TRBV24-1 and TRBJ2-1; 8 bases are shared with TRBD1. The CDR3 is made up of 16 amino acids. V gave up 3 bases and J gave up 2 bases; unmatched junction bases: 5. Germline CDR1 is KGHDR and CDR2 is SFDVKD. The CDR3 protein is CATSDRGQGAYNEQFF. As DNA, the CDR3 is TGTGCCACCAGTGATAGAGGACAGGGAGCCTACAATGAGCAGTTCTTC.

The chain combines TRBV5-1 with TRBJ1-1; TRBD1 might be the D (5 bases). Trimming removed 1 base at V and 11 bases at J, with 18 bases between. Germline V gene sequence: CDR1 SGHRS, CDR2 YFSETQ. This CDR3 region has 14 residues. CDR3 DNA sequence: TGCGCCAGCAGCTTGATCGGGGGGGAGAGCTTGGCTTTCTTT. As protein: CASSLIGGESLAFF. The full variable domain, its missing parts supplied by reference TRBV5-1 and TRBJ1-1, is KAGVTQTPRYLIKTRGQQVTLSCSPISGHRSVSWYQQTPGQGLQFLFEYFSETQRNKGNFPGRFSGRQFSNSRSEMNVSTLELGDSALYLCASSLIGGESLAFFGQGTRLTVV.

The genes are TRBV10-2 and TRBJ1-1; a weak D match, TRBD1 (6 bases). The CDR3 loop spans 16 amino acids. CDR1 and CDR2 (germline): WSHSY, SAAADI. Trimming took 1 base from V and 0 from J, leaving 12 bases between them. CDR3: CASSEFPTGLNTEAFF. The CDR3 DNA reads TGCGCCAGCAGTGAGTTTCCGACAGGCCTGAACACTGAAGCTTTCTTT.

This clone has just one count. The gene calls are TRBV5-5 and TRBJ2-2; TRBD1 is a possible D gene (5 bases). This CDR3 has 12 residues. The germline V and J ends were trimmed by 0 bases and 14 bases, with 11 bases remaining between them. CDR1 SGHKS and CDR2 YYEKEE come from the germline V gene (reference sequence). The CDR3: CASSLVGPKLFF. In nucleotides, the CDR3 is TGTGCCAGCAGCTTGGTGGGGCCCAAACTGTTTTTT.

The chain's CDR3 is CASSYYRQGNEQYF. DNA of the CDR3: TGTGCCAGCAGTTACTACCGACAGGGGAACGAGCAGTACTTC. The gene calls are TRBV6-5 and TRBJ2-7, with TRBD1 matching over 8 bases. Trimming at V came to 1 base and at J to 5 bases, leaving 4 bases not matched to a gene. CDR1 and CDR2 (germline): MNHEY, SVGAGI. The CDR3 covers 14 residues.

V is TRBV11-2 and J is TRBJ1-2; possible D gene TRBD1, 5 bases. Trimming shortened V by 5 bases and J by 6 bases, and 16 bases separated the two germline ends. The germline CDR1 and CDR2 sequences are SGHAT and FQNNGV. The CDR3 sequence is 14 residues long. CDR3 in amino acids: CASSPPGRIHGYTF. CDR3 coding DNA: TGTGCCAGCAGCCCTCCAGGGCGCATCCATGGCTACACCTTC. The entire variable domain, with the rest obtained from reference TRBV11-2 and TRBJ1-2, is as follows: EAGVAQSPRYKIIEKRQSVAFWCNPISGHATLYWYQQILGQGPKLLIQFQNNGVVDDSQLPKDRFSAERLKGVDSTLKIQPAKLEDSAVYLCASSPPGRIHGYTFGSGTRLTVV.

This rearrangement joins TRBV2 to TRBJ1-2; maybe TRBD1 (5 bases). Trimming left V 6 bases short and J 4 bases short, with 9 bases between. The CDR3 contains 12 residues. Germline V lookup: CDR1 SNHLY, CDR2 FYNNEI. This CDR3 reads CASRGDSYGYTF. The CDR3 DNA reads as TGTGCCAGCAGAGGTGACAGCTATGGCTACACCTTC.

J is TRBJ2-1 and V is TRBV19, with D maybe TRBD2 (5 bases). Trimming took 0 bases from V and 0 from J, leaving 15 bases between them. The CDR3 length is 18 residues. Germline CDR1 reads LNHDA; CDR2 reads SQIVND (reference sequence). The CDR3 reads CASSIDYGGLSSYNEQFF. The DNA for the CDR3 is TGTGCCAGTAGTATAGATTATGGAGGACTTAGCTCCTACAATGAGCAGTTCTTC.